The T cell receptor beta chain described here comes from a study of T cell repertoires in cytomegalovirus infection. Across the whole study: It was the public TCR beta signatures that indicated both CMV infection and matching HLA type.

This clonotype has more than one count but fewer than ten. Antigen unknown. A single record per CDR3 protein comes from TCRdb applying MiXCR to the reads. The sample consists of roughly 120,000 distinct CDR3 sequences, roughly a third of them appearing once. Findings and limits, study-wide: CMV-specific TCR beta clonotypes restricted by HLA-C dominated the ex vivo response.

The clonotype was recovered from a human donor in good health (CMV status not recorded). Some clones in this sample may be carry-over from other donors' samples. The source was CD8+ T cells from cultured PBMCs, collected from culture after CMV antigen stimulation.

The DNA for the CDR3 is TGTGCCAGCAGTTTAGGCTCTGGAGCGTGGGATGGCTACACCTTC. It yields the protein CASSLGSGAWDGYTF. The chain uses TRBV12-3 or TRBV12-4 and TRBJ1-2; the D is unclear. This CDR3 contains 15 residues. Trimming removed 1 base at V and 6 bases at J, with 15 bases between.